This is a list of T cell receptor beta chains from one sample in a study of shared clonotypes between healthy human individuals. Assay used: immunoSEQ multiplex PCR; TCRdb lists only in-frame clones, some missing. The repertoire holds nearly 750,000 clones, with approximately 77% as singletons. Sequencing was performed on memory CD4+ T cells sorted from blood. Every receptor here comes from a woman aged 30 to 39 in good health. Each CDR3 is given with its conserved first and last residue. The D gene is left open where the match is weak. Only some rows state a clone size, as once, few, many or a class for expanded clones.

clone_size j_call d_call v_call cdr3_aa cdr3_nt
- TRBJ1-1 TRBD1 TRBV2 CASSVQGGDTEAFF TGTGCCAGCAGCGTACAGGGGGGGGACACTGAAGCTTTCTTT
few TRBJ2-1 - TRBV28 CASSLEGSYNEQFF TGTGCCAGCAGTTTAGAGGGGTCCTACAATGAGCAGTTCTTC
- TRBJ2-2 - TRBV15 CATRTGQNTGELFF TGTGCCACCCGAACAGGGCAAAACACCGGGGAGCTGTTTTTT
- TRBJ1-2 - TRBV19 CASSPSSAMSYTF TGTGCCAGTAGTCCTTCATCTGCTATGAGCTACACCTTC
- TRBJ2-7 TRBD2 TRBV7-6 CASSPTATGTSGRSEQYF TGTGCCAGCAGCCCGACCGCGACTGGGACTAGCGGGAGAAGCGAGCAGTACTTC
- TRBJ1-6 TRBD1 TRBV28 CASSPWDRDHSPLHF TGTGCCAGCAGTCCCTGGGACAGGGACCATTCACCCCTCCACTTT
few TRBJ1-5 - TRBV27 CASSALGARFQPQHF TGTGCCAGCTCTGCGTTAGGGGCTAGGTTTCAGCCCCAGCATTTT
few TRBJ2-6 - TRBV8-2 CGRHGTQSRANVLTF TGTGGCAGGCACGGCACACAAAGTCGGGCCAACGTCCTGACTTTC
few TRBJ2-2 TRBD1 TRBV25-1 CASSEYQGTDTGELFF TGTGCCAGCAGTGAATATCAGGGGACAGACACCGGGGAGCTGTTTTTT
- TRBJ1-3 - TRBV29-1 CSVGSGTAYF -
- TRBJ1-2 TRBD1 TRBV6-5 CASTKTGGDYGYTF TGTGCCAGCACAAAGACAGGGGGCGACTATGGCTACACCTTC
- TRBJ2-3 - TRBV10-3 CAISEHLGADTQYF TGTGCCATCAGTGAACACTTGGGTGCAGATACGCAGTATTTT
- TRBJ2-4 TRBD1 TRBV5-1 CASSLADRDYAIQYF TGCGCCAGCAGCTTGGCTGACAGGGATTATGCCATTCAGTACTTC
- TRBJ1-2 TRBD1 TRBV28 CASSSSGTDGYGYTF TGTGCCAGCAGTTCCTCCGGGACAGATGGGTATGGCTACACCTTC
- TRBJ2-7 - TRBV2 CASFSSSYEQYF TGTGCCAGCTTTAGTAGTTCCTACGAGCAGTACTTC
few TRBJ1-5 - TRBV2 CASSGTGGNQPQHF TGTGCCAGCAGTGGGACGGGGGGCAATCAGCCCCAGCATTTT
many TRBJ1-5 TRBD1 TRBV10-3 CAISESTGGTNQPQHF TGTGCCATCAGTGAGTCAACAGGGGGAACGAATCAGCCCCAGCATTTT
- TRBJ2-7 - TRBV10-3 CATSGGGEGEQYF TGTGCCACGTCGGGGGGCGGAGAGGGGGAGCAGTACTTC
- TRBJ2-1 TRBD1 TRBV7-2 CASSRTGQGSTEQFF TGTGCCAGCAGTCGAACGGGACAGGGTTCCACCGAGCAGTTCTTC
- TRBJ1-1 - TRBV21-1 CASSRRSHRGNTEAFF TGTGCCAGCAGCCGCCGATCCCACAGGGGTAACACTGAAGCTTTCTTT
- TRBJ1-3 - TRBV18 CASSPGGQYFSGNTIYF TGTGCCAGCTCACCGGGAGGACAATACTTCTCTGGAAACACCATATATTTT
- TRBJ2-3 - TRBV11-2 CAIRDIGGRADTQYF TGTGCCATACGGGATATAGGAGGGCGGGCAGATACGCAGTATTTT
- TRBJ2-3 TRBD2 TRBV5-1 CASRGGREPEQYF TGCGCCAGCAGGGGGGGGAGAGAACCCGAGCAGTATTTT
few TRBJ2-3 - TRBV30 CAWGDGSDTQYF TGTGCCTGGGGGGACGGATCAGATACGCAGTATTTT
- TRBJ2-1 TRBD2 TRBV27 CASSWTSGRNEQFF TGTGCCAGCAGTTGGACTAGCGGGAGAAATGAGCAGTTCTTC
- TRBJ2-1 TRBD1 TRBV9 CASSETGDYNEQFF TGTGCCAGCAGCGAGACAGGGGACTACAATGAGCAGTTCTTC
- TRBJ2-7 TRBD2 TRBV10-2 CASRTSGAAYEQYF TGCGCCAGCAGGACTAGCGGGGCCGCCTACGAGCAGTACTTC
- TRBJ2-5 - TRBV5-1 CASTPGTTPQGTQYF TGCGCCAGCACACCCGGGACAACGCCCCAAGGAACCCAGTACTTC
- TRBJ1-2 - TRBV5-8 CASSLGGRPLGGYTF TGTGCCAGCAGCTTGGGAGGGCGGCCGTTGGGAGGCTACACCTTC
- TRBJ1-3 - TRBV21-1 CASRTTSSSGNTIYF TGTGCCAGCAGGACGACGTCGAGCTCTGGAAACACCATATATTTT
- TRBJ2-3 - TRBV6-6 CASSRSLSDTQYF TGTGCCAGCAGTCGTAGCCTTTCAGATACGCAGTATTTT
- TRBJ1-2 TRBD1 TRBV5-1 CASSPAGQGSSGYTF TGCGCCAGCAGCCCTGCTGGACAGGGAAGTAGCGGCTACACCTTC
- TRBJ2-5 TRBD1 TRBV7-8 CASSPGQQETQYF TGTGCCAGCAGCCCGGGACAGCAAGAGACCCAGTACTTC
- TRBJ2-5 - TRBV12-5 CASGLDREPQETQYF TGTGCTAGTGGTTTGGACAGGGAACCTCAAGAGACCCAGTACTTC
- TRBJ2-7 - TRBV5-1 CASSLALQDTYEQYF TGCGCCAGCAGCTTGGCCCTACAGGACACCTACGAGCAGTACTTC